One T cell receptor beta chain is described in this entry. This clone has just one count. No cognate antigen has been identified for it. No base quality values were provided; no much bigger clone lies one nucleotide off. Unstimulated Tregs (CD4+CD25+CD127-), CD4+ non-Tregs (CD4+CD25-), CD4 and CD8 cells were FACS-sorted from thawed PBMCs. Healthy control blood was obtained either as purchased buffy coats or from healthy volunteers. Healthy control blood was processed to PBMCs by Ficoll density gradient and cryopreserved, and patient PBMCs were collected before and after transplant. For TCRbeta CDR3 sequencing, genomic DNA was extracted from sorted cells using the QIAGEN DNeasy Blood and Tissue Kit. High-throughput TCRbeta CDR3 sequencing was carried out commercially through immunoSEQ, with PCR amplification with bias correction and internal controls included. Per the source publication's procedure: Unique productive TCRbeta sequences were defined by CDR3 nucleotide sequence where primers matched, otherwise by CDR3 amino acid sequence with Vbeta and Jbeta genes. Sorting error was corrected by removing sequences shared between sorted populations at a frequency ratio of 2:1 or less, and the remaining shared sequences were assigned to the higher population. A sequence counted as donor-reactive if, in CFSE-low cells, the sequence had a frequency of at least 0.01% and was expanded at least 5-fold compared with unstimulated cells. Jensen-Shannon divergence, calculated on the top 100 TCRbeta sequences ranked by frequency, was used to quantify repertoire divergence. For samples with multiple sequencing runs, sorting error was corrected separately for each run before the runs were pooled. Here the immuneACCESS table is served through TCRdb, limited to in-frame sequences with V and J called. Missing clones are a known gap in these copies; in checked studies unresolved V genes cover under half, and the rest lacks a known reason. V and J calls plus clone size are reproduced from that table; the DNA served to infer D and trimming. The sample table holds 200,000 to 300,000 clones, of which about 86% were seen once. The ten largest clones add up to under 0.65% of the sample.

This entry comes from a study of Tregs in tolerant kidney transplant recipients (dated 2019 in TCRdb). About the investigation overall: Before combined kidney and bone marrow transplantation, this study identified donor-specific regulatory T cells using TCRbeta sequencing and then followed those same cells after transplant. TCRbeta repertoire sequencing was used in a few healthy controls to compare several ways of expanding Tregs specific for an allogeneic donor.

The paper as a whole reports these results and caveats: The study was limited by small patient numbers, and the findings need validation in larger populations and under other immunosuppression protocols. Biological reproducibility was not directly addressed, though technical replication error appeared minimal. The most biologically relevant and donor-specific TCRbeta repertoire appeared to be identified by expanding Tregs with activated donor B cells.

The CDR3 covers 15 residues, taking in both the cysteine and the phenylalanine. Just the 45-base CDR3 DNA is kept, in frame starting at base 1. According to the germline V gene (reference sequence), CDR1 reads LNHDA and CDR2 reads SQIVND. Ends trimmed: V by 5 bases, J by 5 bases; bases unmatched to a gene: 11. This receptor was taken from a human donor in good health. Material for sequencing was CD4+ T cells from blood. In this chain, TRBV19 is recombined with TRBJ1-2, and 7 junction bases match TRBD1. The CDR3 has the sequence CASSLGQLDLYGYTF. The sequence in DNA is TGTGCCAGTAGTCTGGGACAGTTAGATCTTTATGGCTACACCTTC.